This T cell receptor (beta chain) came from a study of low-dose radiotherapy and immunotherapy resistance in tumors. Time point of the sample: after trial treatment. Stated treatment: LDRT plus nivolumab, ipilimumab, low-dose cyclophosphamide and aspirin (RACIN trial). The therapy administered to donors comprised nivolumab, ipilimumab, aspirin, low-dose cyclophosphamide and low-dose radiotherapy. This clonotype was counted at least ten times. Both TCRalpha and TCRbeta chains were reverse transcribed with V-gene-specific primers. TCRs were amplified for 15 to 25 PCR cycles with a constant-region primer and V-primer adapter. TCRdb independently ran MiXCR on the reads; one entry per CDR3 protein. This sample has more than 70,000 distinct CDR3 sequences, with 20% found just once. Per germline, CDR1 SEHNR and CDR2 FQNEAQ (reference sequence). The CDR3 has 17 amino acids. V was shortened by 5 bases and J by 0 bases, with 14 bases between the two germline ends.

The material sequenced was PBMCs, taken after low-dose radiotherapy plus immunotherapy. J is TRBJ1-6 and V is TRBV7-9; the D gene is possibly TRBD1 (5 bases). The TCR comes from a female donor with ovarian cancer. The CDR3 DNA follows: TGTGCCAGCAGCGCTCAGGGCCTAAGCTCCTATAATTCACCCCTCCACTTT. It specifies CASSAQGLSSYNSPLHF.